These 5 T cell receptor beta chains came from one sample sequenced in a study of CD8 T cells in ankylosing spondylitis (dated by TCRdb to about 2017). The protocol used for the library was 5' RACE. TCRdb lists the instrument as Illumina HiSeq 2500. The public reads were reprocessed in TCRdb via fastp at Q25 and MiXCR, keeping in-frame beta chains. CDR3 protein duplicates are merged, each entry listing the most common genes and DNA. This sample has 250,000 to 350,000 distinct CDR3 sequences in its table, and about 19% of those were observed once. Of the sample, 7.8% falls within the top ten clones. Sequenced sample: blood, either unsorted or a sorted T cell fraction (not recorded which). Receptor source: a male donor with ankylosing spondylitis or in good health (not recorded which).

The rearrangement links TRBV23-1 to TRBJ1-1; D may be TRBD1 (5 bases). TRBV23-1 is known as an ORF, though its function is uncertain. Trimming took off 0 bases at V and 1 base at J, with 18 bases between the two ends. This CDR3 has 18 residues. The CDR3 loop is CASSQSKGRDRPNTEAFF. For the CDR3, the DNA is TGCGCCAGCAGTCAATCGAAGGGAAGGGACCGCCCGAACACTGAAGCTTTCTTT.

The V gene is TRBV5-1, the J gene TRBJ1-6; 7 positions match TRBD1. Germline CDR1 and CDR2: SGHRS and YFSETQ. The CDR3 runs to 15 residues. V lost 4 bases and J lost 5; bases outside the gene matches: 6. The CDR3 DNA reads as TGCGCCAGCAGCGCTACAGGGGCGAATAATTCACCCCTCCACTTT. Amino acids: CASSATGANNSPLHF.

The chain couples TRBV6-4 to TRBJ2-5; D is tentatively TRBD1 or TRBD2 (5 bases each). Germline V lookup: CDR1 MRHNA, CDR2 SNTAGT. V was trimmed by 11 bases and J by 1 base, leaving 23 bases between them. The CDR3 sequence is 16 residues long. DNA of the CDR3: TGTGCCGTAAAAGTGTACCGGGGCAGGGCCCAAGAGACCCAGTACTTC. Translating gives CAVKVYRGRAQETQYF.

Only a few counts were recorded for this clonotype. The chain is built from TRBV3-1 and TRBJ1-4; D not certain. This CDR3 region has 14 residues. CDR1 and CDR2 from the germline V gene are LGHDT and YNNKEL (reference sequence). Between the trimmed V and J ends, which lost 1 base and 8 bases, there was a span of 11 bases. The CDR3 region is CASSQGSAWEKLFF. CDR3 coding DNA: TGTGCCAGCAGCCAAGGCTCGGCCTGGGAAAAACTGTTTTTT.

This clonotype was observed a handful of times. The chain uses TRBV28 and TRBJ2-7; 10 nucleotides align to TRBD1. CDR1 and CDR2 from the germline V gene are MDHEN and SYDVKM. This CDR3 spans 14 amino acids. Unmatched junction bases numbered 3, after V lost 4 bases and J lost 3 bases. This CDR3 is CASSSGTGVYEQYV. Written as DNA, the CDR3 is TGTGCCAGCAGTTCAGGGACAGGGGTCTACGAGCAGTACGTC.